The subject of this entry is one T cell receptor beta chain. Its antigen is not known. The record originates from a study of T-cell memory formation after mild COVID-19. Study context: TCR clusters showed largely donor specificity. Findings and caveats of the study: Shrinking CD4+ clones were chiefly CM and EM; CD8+ ones were chiefly EMRA. Later expanders leaned toward CD4+, whereas clones contracting from day 15 to 85 were balanced CD4/CD8.

Constant-segment primers and 5'RACE yielded cDNA libraries for TCR alpha and TCR beta, each carrying sample barcodes and UMIs. From the 5' RACE reads, TCRdb called clonotypes with MiXCR, one entry per CDR3 protein. The sample carries about 340,000 distinct CDR3 sequences, 13% to 15% recorded once. The germline CDR1 and CDR2 sequences are SEHNR and FQNEAQ (reference sequence). V dropped 5 bases and J dropped 6; count of bases not matched to a gene: 6. This CDR3 has 14 residues. Sequenced sample: PBMCs or a T cell subset sorted from them (not recorded which). The source of this sequence is a man between 18 and 29 years old who had mild COVID-19 (a few samples of this study predate the infection). Cell type and time point are not known. This sequence joins TRBV7-9 and TRBJ2-1, with 8 positions matching TRBD1. DNA for the CDR3: TGTGCCAGCAGCATCGGACAGGGCATCAATGAGCAGTTCTTC. This sequence encodes CASSIGQGINEQFF.